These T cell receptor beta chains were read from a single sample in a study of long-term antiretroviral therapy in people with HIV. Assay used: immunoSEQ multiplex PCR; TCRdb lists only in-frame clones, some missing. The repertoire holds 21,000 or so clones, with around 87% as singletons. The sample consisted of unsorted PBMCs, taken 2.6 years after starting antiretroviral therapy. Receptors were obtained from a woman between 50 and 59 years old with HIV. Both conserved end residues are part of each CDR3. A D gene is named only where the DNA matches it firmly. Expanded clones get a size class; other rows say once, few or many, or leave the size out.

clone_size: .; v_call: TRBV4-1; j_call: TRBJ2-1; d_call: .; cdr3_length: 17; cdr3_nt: TGCGCCAGCAGCCCACAACGTCTAGCGTCCTCCTACAATGAGCAGTTCTTC; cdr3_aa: CASSPQRLASSYNEQFF
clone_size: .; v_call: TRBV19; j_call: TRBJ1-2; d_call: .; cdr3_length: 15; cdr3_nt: TGTGCCAGTAGTCCTAGGGCCAACTCGGGCTATGGCTACACCTTC; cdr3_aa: CASSPRANSGYGYTF
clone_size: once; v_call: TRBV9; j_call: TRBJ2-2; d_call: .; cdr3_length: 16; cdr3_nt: TGTGCCAGCAGCGTTGCGACACAGGATAACACCGGGGAGCTGTTTTTT; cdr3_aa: CASSVATQDNTGELFF
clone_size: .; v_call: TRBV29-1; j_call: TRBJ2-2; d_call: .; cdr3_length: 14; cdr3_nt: TGCAGCGTCGGAGGCGAAGGACGTACCGGGGAGCTGTTTTTT; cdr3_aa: CSVGGEGRTGELFF
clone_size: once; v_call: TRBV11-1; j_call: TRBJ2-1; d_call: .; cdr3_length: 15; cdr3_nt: TGTGCCAGCAGCTTAGCTGGGACAAACTACAATGAGCAGTTCTTC; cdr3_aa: CASSLAGTNYNEQFF
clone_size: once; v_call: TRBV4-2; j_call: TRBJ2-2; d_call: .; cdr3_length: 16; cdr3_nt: TGTGCCAGCAGCCAAGATACCGACAGATACACCGGGGAGCTGTTTTTT; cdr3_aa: CASSQDTDRYTGELFF
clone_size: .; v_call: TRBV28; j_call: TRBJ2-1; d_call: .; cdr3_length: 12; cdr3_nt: TGTGCCAGCAGCCAGGGCCGCTTAGAGCAGTTCTTC; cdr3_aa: CASSQGRLEQFF
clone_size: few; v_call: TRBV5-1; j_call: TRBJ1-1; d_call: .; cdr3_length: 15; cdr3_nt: TGCGCCAGCATCGTGGGAGGGAATCTGAACACTGAAGCTTTCTTT; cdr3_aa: CASIVGGNLNTEAFF
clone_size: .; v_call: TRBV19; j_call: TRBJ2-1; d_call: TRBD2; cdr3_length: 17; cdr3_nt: TGTGCCAGCTCAAGTGGTAAGACTAGCTGGACAAGGAATGAGCAGTTCTTC; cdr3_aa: CASSSGKTSWTRNEQFF
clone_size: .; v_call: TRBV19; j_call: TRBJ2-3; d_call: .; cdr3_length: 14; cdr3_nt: TGTGCCAGTACTCTGGGACCCTCCACAGATACGCAGTATTTT; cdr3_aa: CASTLGPSTDTQYF
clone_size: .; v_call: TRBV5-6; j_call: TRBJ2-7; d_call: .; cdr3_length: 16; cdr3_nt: TGTGCCAGCAGCCGAAGAGACGTCCTCGGAGACTACGAGCAGTACTTC; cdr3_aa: CASSRRDVLGDYEQYF
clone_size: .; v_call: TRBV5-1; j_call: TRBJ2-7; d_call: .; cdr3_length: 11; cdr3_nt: TGCGCCAGCAGCTTGACCGACGAGCAGTACTTC; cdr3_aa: CASSLTDEQYF
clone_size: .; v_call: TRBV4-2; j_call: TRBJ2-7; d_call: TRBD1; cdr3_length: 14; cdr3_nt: TGTGCCAGCAGCCCGTGGGACAGGGATTACGAGCAGTACTTC; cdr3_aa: CASSPWDRDYEQYF
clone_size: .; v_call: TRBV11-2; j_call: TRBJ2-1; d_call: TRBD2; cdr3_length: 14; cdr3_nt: TGTGCCAGCAGCTTCGGCGGGAGTCAAGGTGAGCAGTTCTTC; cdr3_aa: CASSFGGSQGEQFF
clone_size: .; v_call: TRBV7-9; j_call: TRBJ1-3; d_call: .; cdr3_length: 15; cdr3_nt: TGTGCCAGCAGCTCCAGGGGCTCTGGTATCGACACCATATATTTT; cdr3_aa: CASSSRGSGIDTIYF
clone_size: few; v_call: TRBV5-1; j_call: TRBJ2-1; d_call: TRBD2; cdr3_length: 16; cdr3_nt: TGCGCCAGCAGCAGGGATAGCGGGATCTCCTACAATGAGCAGTTCTTC; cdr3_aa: CASSRDSGISYNEQFF
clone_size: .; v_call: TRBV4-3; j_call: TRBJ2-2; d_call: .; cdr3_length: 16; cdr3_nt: TGCGCCAGCAGCCAAGAACCAGGGGCGGGCACCGGGGAGCTGTTTTTT; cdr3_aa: CASSQEPGAGTGELFF
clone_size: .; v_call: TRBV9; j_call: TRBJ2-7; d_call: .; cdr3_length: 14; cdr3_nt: TGTGCCAGCAGCGTGGGGAGTCCCCCACCCGAGCAGTACTTC; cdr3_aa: CASSVGSPPPEQYF
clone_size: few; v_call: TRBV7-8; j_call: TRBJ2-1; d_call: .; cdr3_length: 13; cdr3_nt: TGTGCCAGCACCCAACCTGGCACGCTTGAGCAGTTCTTC; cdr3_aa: CASTQPGTLEQFF
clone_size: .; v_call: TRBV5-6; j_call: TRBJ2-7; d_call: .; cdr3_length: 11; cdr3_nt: TGTGCCAGCAGCAAGTTCTACGAGCAGTACTTC; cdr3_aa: CASSKFYEQYF
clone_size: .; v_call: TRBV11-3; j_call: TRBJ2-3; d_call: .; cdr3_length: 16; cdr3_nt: TGTGCCAGCAGCTTGGGCGGGAACCCAAGCACAGATACGCAGTATTTT; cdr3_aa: CASSLGGNPSTDTQYF
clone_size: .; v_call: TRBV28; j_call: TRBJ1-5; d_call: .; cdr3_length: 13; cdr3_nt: TGTGCCAGCAGTTCTGGGGGAAGTCAGCCCCAGCATTTT; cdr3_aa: CASSSGGSQPQHF
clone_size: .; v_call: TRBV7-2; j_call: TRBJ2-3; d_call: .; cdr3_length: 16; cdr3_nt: TGTGCCAGCAGCTTAACGGGAGCTCGGGGCACAGATACGCAGTATTTT; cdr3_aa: CASSLTGARGTDTQYF
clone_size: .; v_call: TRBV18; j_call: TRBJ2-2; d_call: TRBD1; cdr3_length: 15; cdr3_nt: TGTGCCAGCTCTCTCGACAGGGGGAGAGCCGGGGAGCTGTTTTTT; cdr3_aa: CASSLDRGRAGELFF
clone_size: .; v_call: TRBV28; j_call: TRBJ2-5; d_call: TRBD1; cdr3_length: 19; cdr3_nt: TGTGCCAGCAGACCTTGGACAGGATCATTCTTGGAAGATCAAGAGACCCAGTACTTC; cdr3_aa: CASRPWTGSFLEDQETQYF
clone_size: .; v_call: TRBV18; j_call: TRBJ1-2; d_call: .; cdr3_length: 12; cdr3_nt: TGTGCCAGCTCACCACCGGAGGGCATCCACACCTTC; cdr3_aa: CASSPPEGIHTF
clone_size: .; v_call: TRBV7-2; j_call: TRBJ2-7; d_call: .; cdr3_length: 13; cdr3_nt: TGTGCCAGCAGCTTAGTCGGTGTACCCGAGCAGTACTTC; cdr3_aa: CASSLVGVPEQYF
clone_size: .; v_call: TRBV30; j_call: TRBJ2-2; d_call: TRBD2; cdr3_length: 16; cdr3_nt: TGTGCCGGTTCTTCGGGGGGAGGACGAGTTACCGGGGAGCTGTTTTTT; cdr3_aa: CAGSSGGGRVTGELFF
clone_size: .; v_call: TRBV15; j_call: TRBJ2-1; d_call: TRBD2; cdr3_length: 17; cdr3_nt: TGTGCCACCAGCAGTCTCCCCTTGGCGGGAGGGCCCGTTGGGCAGTTCTTC; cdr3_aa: CATSSLPLAGGPVGQFF
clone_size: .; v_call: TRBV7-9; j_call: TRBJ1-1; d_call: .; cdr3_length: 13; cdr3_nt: TGTGCCAGCAGCTCACAGCTACACACTGAAGCTTTCTTT; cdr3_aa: CASSSQLHTEAFF
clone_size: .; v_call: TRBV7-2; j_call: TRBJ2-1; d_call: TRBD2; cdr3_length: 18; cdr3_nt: TGTGCCAGCAGCGATCAGAGGAGGAGCGGGAGAGCCTACAATGAGCAGTTCTTC; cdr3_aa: CASSDQRRSGRAYNEQFF
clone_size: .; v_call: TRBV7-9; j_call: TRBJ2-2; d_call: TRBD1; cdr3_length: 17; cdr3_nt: TGTGCCAGCAGCCGAGGACCGGGACAGGGGGACACCGGGGAGCTGTTTTTT; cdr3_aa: CASSRGPGQGDTGELFF
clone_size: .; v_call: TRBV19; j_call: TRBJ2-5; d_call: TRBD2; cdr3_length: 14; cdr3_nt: TGTGCCAGCAGAGGACTAGCGGAACAAGAGACCCAGTACTTC; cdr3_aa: CASRGLAEQETQYF
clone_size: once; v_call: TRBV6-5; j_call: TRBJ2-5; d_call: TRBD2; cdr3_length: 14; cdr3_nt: TGTGCCAGCAGTTACTTCTGGGGGGGAGAGACCCAGTACTTC; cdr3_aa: CASSYFWGGETQYF
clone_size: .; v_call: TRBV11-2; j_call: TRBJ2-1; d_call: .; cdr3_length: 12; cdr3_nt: TGTGCCAGCAGCTTACTGGAGCGGGCGCAGTTCTTC; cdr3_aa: CASSLLERAQFF
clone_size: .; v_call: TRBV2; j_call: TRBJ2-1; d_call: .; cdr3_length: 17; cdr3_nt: TGTGCCAGCAGTGACATTGAGCCGGAAGGGCCCTACAATGAGCAGTTCTTC; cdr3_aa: CASSDIEPEGPYNEQFF
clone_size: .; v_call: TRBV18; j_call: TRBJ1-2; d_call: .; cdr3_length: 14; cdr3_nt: TGTGCCAGCTCACCCCTGGACAGCACGTATGGCTACACCTTC; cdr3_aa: CASSPLDSTYGYTF
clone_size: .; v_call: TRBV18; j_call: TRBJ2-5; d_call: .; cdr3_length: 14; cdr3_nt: TGTGCCAGCTCACCGGGACGGGTTCAAGAGACCCAGTACTTC; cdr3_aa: CASSPGRVQETQYF
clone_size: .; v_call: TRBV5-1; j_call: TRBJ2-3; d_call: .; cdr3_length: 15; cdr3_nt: TGCGCCAGCAGCTTGGAGGCGACTAGCACAGATACGCAGTATTTT; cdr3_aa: CASSLEATSTDTQYF
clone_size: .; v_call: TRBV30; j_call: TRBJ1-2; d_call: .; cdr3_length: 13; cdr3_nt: TGTGCCTGGAGTGTGAGCCTTAACTATGGCTACACCTTC; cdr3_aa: CAWSVSLNYGYTF
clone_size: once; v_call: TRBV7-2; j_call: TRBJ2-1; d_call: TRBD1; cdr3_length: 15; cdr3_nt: TGTGCCAGCAGCTTAGCTGGACAGGGTTTCGATGAGCAGTTCTTC; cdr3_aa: CASSLAGQGFDEQFF
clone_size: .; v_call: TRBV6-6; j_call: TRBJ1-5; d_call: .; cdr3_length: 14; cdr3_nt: TGTGCCAGCAGTTACGGGGGAAGCAATCAGCCCCAGCATTTT; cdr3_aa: CASSYGGSNQPQHF
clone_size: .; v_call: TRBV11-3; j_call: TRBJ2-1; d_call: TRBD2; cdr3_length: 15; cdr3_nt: TGTGCCAGCAGCCCGGATAGCGGGACCTACAATGAGCAGTTCTTC; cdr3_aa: CASSPDSGTYNEQFF
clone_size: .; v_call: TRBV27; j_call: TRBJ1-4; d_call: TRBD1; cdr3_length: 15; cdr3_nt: TGTGCCAGCAGGGTAAGGGACAGGGGCGTGGAAAAACTGTTTTTT; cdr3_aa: CASRVRDRGVEKLFF
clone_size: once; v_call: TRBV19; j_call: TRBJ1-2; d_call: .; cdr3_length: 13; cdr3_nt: TGTGCCAGTAGCCTTGGGCGCCCCTATGGCTACACCTTC; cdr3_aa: CASSLGRPYGYTF
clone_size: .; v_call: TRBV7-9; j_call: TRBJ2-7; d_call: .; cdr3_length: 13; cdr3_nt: TGTGCCAGCAGCCCCTCGGCCGCCTACGAGCAGTACTTC; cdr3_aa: CASSPSAAYEQYF
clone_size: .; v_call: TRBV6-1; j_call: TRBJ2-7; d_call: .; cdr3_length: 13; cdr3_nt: TGTGCCAGCAGTGACTTAGGAGTTGACGAGCAGTACTTC; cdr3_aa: CASSDLGVDEQYF
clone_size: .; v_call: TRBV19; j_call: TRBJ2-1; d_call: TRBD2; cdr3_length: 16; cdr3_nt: TGTGCCAGTAGGGGACTAGCGGGCAGCTCCTACAATGAGCAGTTCTTC; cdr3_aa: CASRGLAGSSYNEQFF
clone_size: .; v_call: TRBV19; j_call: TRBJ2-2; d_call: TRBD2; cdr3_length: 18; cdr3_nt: TGTGCCAGTAACCCAGGGGGAGGACTAGCGGGAGCCTCCGGGGAGCTGTTTTTT; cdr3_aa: CASNPGGGLAGASGELFF
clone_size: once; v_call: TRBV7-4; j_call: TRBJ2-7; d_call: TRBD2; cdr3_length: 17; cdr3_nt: TGTGCCAGCAGCCTGGGACTAGCGGGAGGGCCGTCCAACGAGCAGTACTTC; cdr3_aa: CASSLGLAGGPSNEQYF
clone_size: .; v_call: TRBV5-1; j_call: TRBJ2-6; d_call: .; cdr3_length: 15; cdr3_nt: TGCGCCAGCAGCTTGGAAGAAGCTGGGGCCAACGTCCTGACTTTC; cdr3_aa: CASSLEEAGANVLTF
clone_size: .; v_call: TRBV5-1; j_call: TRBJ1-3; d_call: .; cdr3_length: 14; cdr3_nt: TGCGCCAGCAGCCAATCCGCTTCTGGAAACACCATATATTTT; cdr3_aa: CASSQSASGNTIYF
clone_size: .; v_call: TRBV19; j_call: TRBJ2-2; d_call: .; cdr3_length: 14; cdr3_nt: TGTGCCAGCCGGACGATCGCGAACACCGGGGAGCTGTTTTTT; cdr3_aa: CASRTIANTGELFF
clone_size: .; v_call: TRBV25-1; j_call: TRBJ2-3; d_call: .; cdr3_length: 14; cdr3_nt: TGTGCCAGCAGTGAATCCCAGAGCACAGATACGCAGTATTTT; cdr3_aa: CASSESQSTDTQYF
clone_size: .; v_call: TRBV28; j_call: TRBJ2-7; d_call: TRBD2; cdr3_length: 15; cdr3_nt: TGTGCCAGCAGTTTAGGGTCTAGCGGGAGTTACGAGCAGTACTTC; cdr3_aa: CASSLGSSGSYEQYF